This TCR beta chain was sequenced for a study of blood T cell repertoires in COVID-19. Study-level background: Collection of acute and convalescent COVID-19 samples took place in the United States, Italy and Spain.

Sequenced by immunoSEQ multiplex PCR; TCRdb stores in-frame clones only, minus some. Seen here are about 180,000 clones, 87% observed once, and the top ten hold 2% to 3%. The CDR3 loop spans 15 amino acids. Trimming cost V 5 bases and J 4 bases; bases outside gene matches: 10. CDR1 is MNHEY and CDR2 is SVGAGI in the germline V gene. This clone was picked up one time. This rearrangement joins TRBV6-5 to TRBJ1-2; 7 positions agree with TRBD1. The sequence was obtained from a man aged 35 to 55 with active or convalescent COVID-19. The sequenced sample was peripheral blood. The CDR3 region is CASSRRQGTVYGYTF. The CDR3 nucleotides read TGTGCCAGCAGTCGACGCCAAGGGACAGTCTATGGCTACACCTTC.